A single sample is the source of the 31 T cell receptor beta chains below, sequenced in a study of blood T cell repertoires in COVID-19. Clones were sequenced by immunoSEQ multiplex PCR, and TCRdb holds only the in-frame ones, with some missing. The sample has 80,000 to 95,000 clones; roughly 79% are singletons. Sequencing was carried out using peripheral blood. These receptors came from a woman of 80 years or more with acute or convalescent COVID-19.

The chain joins TRBV7-2 to TRBJ2-7; D unclear. Per germline, CDR1 SGHTA and CDR2 FQGNSA. Trimming removed 8 bases at V and 3 bases at J, with 8 bases between. This CDR3 comprises 11 residues. The CDR3 DNA follows: TGTGCCAGCGGCAGGCACTACGAGCAGTACTTC. Protein product: CASGRHYEQYF.

In this sample, this clone turned up once. This sequence joins TRBV6-4 and TRBJ2-3; perhaps TRBD2 as D (7 bases). V lost 2 bases and J lost 5, with 14 bases in between. The CDR3 is made up of 15 amino acids. CDR1 and CDR2 (germline): MRHNA, SNTAGT. The CDR3 reads CASSDGRGPGDTQYF. The DNA of the CDR3 is TGTGCCAGCAGTGACGGGCGGGGGCCGGGAGATACGCAGTATTTT.

This rearrangement joins TRBV19 to TRBJ1-2; no clear D. V shed 4 bases and J shed 8 bases, with 11 bases lying between them. Germline V CDR1 and CDR2: LNHDA, SQIVND (reference sequence). CDR3 size: 12 residues. The CDR3 reads CASSTAVGGYTF. CDR3 DNA: TGTGCCAGTAGTACGGCGGTCGGGGGCTACACCTTC.

This chain joins TRBV9 and TRBJ2-7; the match to TRBD1 covers 7 bases. In germline, CDR1 is SGDLS, CDR2 YYNGEE. With V trimmed by 4 bases and J by 0 bases, 4 bases remained unmatched. The CDR3 spans 14 residues. The CDR3 region has the DNA TGTGCCAGCAGCCCTAGGGACAGCTCCTACGAGCAGTACTTC. Residues: CASSPRDSSYEQYF.

This chain uses TRBV10-3 with TRBJ1-2; perhaps TRBD1 as D (6 bases). Germline lookup yields CDR1 ENHRY and CDR2 SYGVKD. V was trimmed by 2 bases and J by 3 bases, leaving 13 bases between them. The CDR3 contains 15 residues. The CDR3 loop reads CAISEVTGTYYGYTF. The DNA of the CDR3 is TGTGCCATCAGTGAGGTAACAGGGACCTACTATGGCTACACCTTC.

The V gene is TRBV5-1, the J gene TRBJ1-4; 10 bases match TRBD1. Trimming took 4 bases from V and 5 from J; bases not matched to a gene: 2. The CDR3 contains 14 residues. Germline V CDR1 and CDR2: SGHRS, YFSETQ. CDR3 amino acids: CASSAGQGNEKLFF. The CDR3 DNA reads TGCGCCAGCAGCGCGGGACAGGGGAATGAAAAACTGTTTTTT. Full variable domain (remainder filled in from reference TRBV5-1 and TRBJ1-4): KAGVTQTPRYLIKTRGQQVTLSCSPISGHRSVSWYQQTPGQGLQFLFEYFSETQRNKGNFPGRFSGRQFSNSRSEMNVSTLELGDSALYLCASSAGQGNEKLFFGSGTQLSVL.

The CDR3 loop reads CASSSSTRLYGYTF. The DNA of the CDR3 is TGCGCCAGCAGCTCTTCAACTAGACTCTATGGCTACACCTTC. The chain couples TRBV4-1 to TRBJ1-2; D not certain. Germline loops: CDR1 MGHRA, CDR2 YSYEKL. CDR3 length: 14 residues. Trimming took 5 bases from V and 4 from J, leaving 14 bases between them.

The chain uses TRBV4-1 and TRBJ1-2; TRBD1 is a possible D gene (6 bases). Trimming removed 1 base at V and 8 bases at J, with 26 bases between. The germline gives CDR1 MGHRA, CDR2 YSYEKL. This CDR3 is 18 amino acids long. The CDR3 region is CASSQGPRRDTGLGGYTF. In DNA, the CDR3 is TGCGCCAGCAGCCAAGGCCCTAGACGGGACACCGGTCTGGGAGGCTACACCTTC.

This clone was counted a few times. The CDR3 region is CASSSRAQGSGNTIYF. The DNA for the CDR3 is TGTGCCAGCAGCTCGAGGGCTCAAGGGAGCGGAAACACCATATATTTT. This chain connects TRBV7-8 to TRBJ1-3; D uncertain. The CDR3 is 16 amino acids. Germline V gives CDR1 SGHVS, CDR2 FQNEAQ. V lost 4 bases and J 4 bases, leaving 17 bases between the germline ends.

The chain is built from TRBV7-2 and TRBJ2-1; D call uncertain. This CDR3 is built from 16 residues. The V and J ends lost 2 bases and 6 bases respectively, with 17 bases between them. Germline V gives CDR1 SGHTA, CDR2 FQGNSA. CDR3 sequence: CASSLPLAPRRNEQFF. CDR3 nucleotides: TGTGCCAGCAGCTTACCCTTAGCCCCCCGGCGCAATGAGCAGTTCTTC.

This chain links TRBV6-6 with TRBJ2-7; a possible D gene is TRBD2 (6 bases). The CDR3 extends over 17 amino acids. Germline CDR1 and CDR2: MNHNY and SVGAGI (reference sequence). V lost 5 bases and J lost 7, with 27 bases in between. In DNA form, the CDR3 reads TGTGCCAGCAGTCCCCCCCACTTCGGGGGTTTTACGAGAGAGCAGTACTTC. Amino acids: CASSPPHFGGFTREQYF.

DNA of the CDR3: TGCGCCAGCAGCTCACTAGTGAACACTGAAGCTTTCTTT. This gives the protein CASSSLVNTEAFF. The rearrangement joins TRBV5-1 to TRBJ1-1, with unresolved D. Germline V gives CDR1 SGHRS, CDR2 YFSETQ. CDR3 length equals 13 residues. Trimming removed 3 bases from V and 0 bases from J, with 6 bases in between.

DNA of the CDR3: TGTGCCAGCAGCCAATATAGCGGATACGAGCAGTACTTC. Protein product: CASSQYSGYEQYF. The rearrangement joins TRBV3-1 (or the pseudogene TRBV3-2) to TRBJ2-7, with D possibly TRBD2 on 6 matching bases. The V end lost 2 bases, the J end lost 4 bases, and 9 bases lay between the germline ends. The CDR3 contains 13 residues. Per the germline V gene, CDR1 is LGHDT and CDR2 is YNNKEL (reference sequence).

The chain combines TRBV7-2 with TRBJ1-2; the D gene is possibly TRBD1 (5 bases). This CDR3 has 13 residues. The germline gives CDR1 SGHTA, CDR2 FQGNSA. Trimming shortened V by 5 bases and J by 8 bases, and 15 bases separated the two germline ends. This chain's CDR3 is CASSPTGGRGYTF. The CDR3 DNA is TGTGCCAGCAGCCCGACGGGGGGAAGGGGCTACACCTTC.

The chain links TRBV5-8 to TRBJ2-7; 8 bases fit TRBD1. J was trimmed by 3 bases and V by 6 bases; bases with no gene match: 8. The CDR3 runs 14 residues. Germline CDR1 SGHTS, CDR2 YDEGEE. The CDR3 nucleotides are TGTGCCAGCATCACCCGGACAGGGAGCTACGAGCAGTACTTC. Its protein is CASITRTGSYEQYF.

In this sample, this clone turned up a few times. J is TRBJ1-4 and V is TRBV7-9; D is possibly TRBD1 (6 bases). With 1 base removed from V and 10 bases from J, the gap between germline ends came to 7 bases. The germline CDR1 and CDR2 sequences are SEHNR and FQNEAQ (reference sequence). The CDR3 spans 12 residues. The CDR3 DNA follows: TGTGCCAGCAGCTTAGAAGGGGGAAAACTGTTTTTT. This encodes CASSLEGGKLFF.

The V gene is TRBV5-1, the J gene TRBJ2-3; TRBD2 matches at 11 bases. Germline V gene data show CDR1 as SGHRS and CDR2 as YFSETQ. The CDR3 covers 17 residues. With 0 bases clipped from V and 5 bases from J, the junction kept 8 bases outside the gene matches. CDR3 nucleotides: TGCGCCAGCAGCTTGGATGGTAGCGGGGGGGCCGGAGATACGCAGTATTTT. Protein product: CASSLDGSGGAGDTQYF.

V is TRBV7-9 and J is TRBJ1-5; 7 bases match TRBD1. The V and J ends lost 0 bases and 2 bases, in that order; junction bases with no gene match: 1. This CDR3 is 15 amino acids long. CDR1 and CDR2 from the germline V gene are SEHNR and FQNEAQ (reference sequence). CDR3 sequence: CASSLAGTGNQPQHF. CDR3 in DNA: TGTGCCAGCAGCTTAGCTGGGACAGGCAATCAGCCCCAGCATTTT.

In its sample, this clone was seen a few times. The chain employs TRBV28 and TRBJ2-7, with a weak D call TRBD2 (6 bases). V dropped 6 bases and J dropped 2 bases, with 17 bases sitting between them. The V gene's germline CDR1 is MDHEN and CDR2 SYDVKM. This CDR3 spans 15 amino acids. CDR3 loop: CASSPPGSRAYEQYF. The CDR3 nucleotides read TGTGCCAGCAGCCCTCCCGGGAGTCGAGCCTACGAGCAGTACTTC. The full variable domain, completed using reference TRBV28 and TRBJ2-7, is DVKVTQSSRYLVKRTGEKVFLECVQDMDHENMFWYRQDPGLGLRLIYFSYDVKMKEKGDIPEGYSVSREKKERFSLILESASTNQTSMYLCASSPPGSRAYEQYFGPGTRLTVT.

The rearrangement links TRBV5-1 to TRBJ2-3, with 9 bases aligning to TRBD2. Trimming at V came to 4 bases and at J to 0 bases, leaving 6 bases not matched to a gene. This CDR3 has 16 amino acids. Germline V gene data show CDR1 as SGHRS and CDR2 as YFSETQ. CDR3 sequence: CASSPTGTSSTDTQYF. In DNA, the CDR3 is TGCGCCAGCAGCCCAACCGGGACTAGCAGCACAGATACGCAGTATTTT.

This clone was observed a handful of times. The CDR3 spells CASRYGGESSPLHF. Here the CDR3 DNA reads TGTGCCAGCAGATACGGAGGGGAGAGTTCACCCCTCCACTTT. V usage is TRBV6-5 and J usage is TRBJ1-6; tentative D call: TRBD1 (5 bases). Germline V CDR1 and CDR2: MNHEY, SVGAGI. The V and J ends lost 6 bases and 9 bases respectively, with 15 bases between them. CDR3 length: 14 amino acids.

The chain carries TRBV20-1 and TRBJ2-5; 8 bases fit TRBD2. The CDR3 runs 15 residues. V shed 3 bases and J 2 bases; nucleotides not matched to a gene: 8. CDR1 DFQATT and CDR2 SNEGSKA come from the germline V gene (reference sequence). In nucleotides, the CDR3 is TGCAGTGCTAGTAACGCGGGAGGTGTTCAAGAGACCCAGTACTTC. Translated, it gives CSASNAGGVQETQYF.

A few counts support this clone. The CDR3 here is CATSDSNQPQHF. CDR3 nucleotide sequence: TGTGCCACCAGTGATTCGAATCAGCCCCAGCATTTT. The chain is built from TRBV24-1 and TRBJ1-5; D not resolved. From germline, CDR1 is KGHDR and CDR2 SFDVKD. The V end was cut by 2 bases, the J end by 4 bases, with 2 bases between. The CDR3 extends over 12 amino acids.

This sequence joins TRBV5-1 and TRBJ2-5; tentatively, D is TRBD1 (5 bases). The CDR3 consists of 13 residues. The germline V gene encodes CDR1 SGHRS and CDR2 YFSETQ. Deletions cut 6 bases from V and 1 base from J, with 10 bases between. CDR3 DNA: TGCGCCAGCAACCGACAGAGCCAAGAGACCCAGTACTTC. It encodes CASNRQSQETQYF.

This CDR3 reads CASSPGGGSYEQYF. The CDR3 DNA sequence: TGCGCCAGCAGCCCAGGGGGCGGGTCCTACGAGCAGTACTTC. V is TRBV5-1 and J is TRBJ2-7, with TRBD1 matching over 8 bases. Germline CDR1 is SGHRS and CDR2 is YFSETQ. The CDR3 covers 14 residues. J lost 1 base, V lost 4 bases, and 4 bases had no gene match.

This clone has more than one count but fewer than ten. The chain has TRBV4-2 and TRBJ2-7, with 7 positions matching TRBD2. The CDR3 has 17 residues. Germline V gene data show CDR1 as LGHNA and CDR2 as YNFKEQ. V lost 4 bases, J lost 3 bases, and 15 bases stayed unmatched. In DNA, the CDR3 is TGTGCCAGCAGCCCCTCGGAGGGGTGGGAGGGCCACTACGAGCAGTACTTC. Its translation is CASSPSEGWEGHYEQYF.

The V gene is TRBV12-5, the J gene TRBJ2-1; the match to TRBD1 covers 12 bases. CDR1 and CDR2 from the germline V gene are LGHNT and FRNRAP. The CDR3 is 15 amino acids. Losses at the gene ends were 4 bases for V and 6 bases for J; bases not matched to a gene: 4. The CDR3 DNA sequence: TGTGCTAGTGGTTCGGGACAGGGGGCCGTCAATGAGCAGTTCTTC. This gives the protein CASGSGQGAVNEQFF.

This chain joins TRBV2 and TRBJ1-1, with no clear D. The CDR3 is 13 amino acids. CDR1 and CDR2 (germline): SNHLY, FYNNEI. With 2 bases removed from V and 5 bases from J, the gap between germline ends came to 9 bases. CDR3 region: CASSEREVTEAFF. The CDR3 nucleotides are TGTGCCAGCAGTGAAAGGGAGGTAACTGAAGCTTTCTTT.

This chain uses TRBV4-1 with TRBJ1-2; maybe TRBD1 (5 bases). Trimming cost V 2 bases and J 3 bases, with 10 bases left between them. The V gene's germline CDR1 is MGHRA and CDR2 YSYEKL. The CDR3 is 14 amino acids. The CDR3 nucleotides are TGCGCCAGCAGCCAACCCTGGGGCCACTATGGCTACACCTTC. Protein product: CASSQPWGHYGYTF.

This chain links TRBV30 with TRBJ1-1; D perhaps matches TRBD1 (6 bases). CDR1 is GTSNPN and CDR2 is SVGIG in the germline V gene (reference sequence). Trimming left V 3 bases short and J 6 bases short, with 17 bases between. The CDR3 totals 14 residues. The CDR3 coding sequence is TGTGCCTGGAGGAGCATGCAGGGGTTCCCTGAAGCTTTCTTT. The encoded protein is CAWRSMQGFPEAFF.

The V call is TRBV6-2 or TRBV6-3, the J call TRBJ1-3; D perhaps matches TRBD1 (6 bases). V was cut by 4 bases and J by 0 bases, with 10 bases left in between. The CDR3 runs 15 residues. Germline lookup yields CDR1 MNHEY and CDR2 SVGEGT. This CDR3 is CASSSGQNSGNTIYF. DNA of the CDR3: TGTGCCAGCAGTTCCGGACAGAACTCTGGAAACACCATATATTTT.